This TCR beta chain was recovered during a study of blood T cell repertoires in COVID-19. Study-wide context: Sites across the United States, Italy and Spain contributed samples from acute and convalescent COVID-19. Sample material is recorded as cDNA or gDNA derived from T cells, B-cell-depleted T cells, or PBMCs.

This clone was counted a single time. Authors' processing steps: Nucleated cell counts were estimated from reference gene primer amplification. Some clones are missing from TCRdb's copy, which holds only in-frame ones; the method was immunoSEQ multiplex PCR. The V and J calls and the clone size are those of that table, but D and trimming were determined from the DNA. The table records about 120,000 clones, 82% of them present only once. The length of the CDR3 is 12 residues. V was pared by 3 bases and J by 9 bases, with 13 bases between. Germline loops: CDR1 GTSNPN, CDR2 SVGIG (reference sequence). This chain joins TRBV30 and TRBJ2-3, with D maybe TRBD2 (5 bases). The material sequenced was peripheral blood. This sequence was found in a woman between 70 and 85 years old with acute or convalescent COVID-19. This chain's CDR3 is CAWRKREITQYF. DNA of the CDR3: TGTGCCTGGAGGAAGAGGGAAATAACGCAGTATTTT.